A single sample gave rise to the 9 T cell receptor beta chains below, sequenced in a study of shared clonotypes between healthy human individuals. Using immunoSEQ multiplex PCR, the repertoire was profiled, and TCRdb retains in-frame clones only, with some absent. The sample records approximately 810,000 clones, around 92% being singletons. CD8 cells regarded as naive lacked CD45RO, were positively chosen for CCR7, and omitted terminally differentiated effector memory CD45RA+ cells. The sample comprised naive CD8+ T cells sorted from blood. The receptors originated from a man younger than 40 in good health.

V and J are TRBV28 and TRBJ2-1, with D perhaps given as TRBD1 or TRBD2 (7 bases each). From germline, CDR1 is MDHEN and CDR2 SYDVKM. The CDR3 has 17 residues. Trimming took off 5 bases at V and 0 bases at J, with 17 bases between the two ends. CDR3 in amino acids: CASSGTTGVSSYNEQFF. The CDR3 nucleotides read TGTGCCAGCAGTGGGACTACAGGGGTAAGCTCCTACAATGAGCAGTTCTTC.

The chain joins TRBV29-1 to TRBJ1-1; TRBD1 is a possible D gene (5 bases). The CDR3 runs to 12 residues. Germline-derived CDR1 and CDR2 are SQVTM and ANQGSEA. The germline V and J ends were trimmed by 6 bases and 2 bases, with 10 bases remaining between them. CDR3 sequence: CSVDTDNTEAFF. DNA of the CDR3: TGCAGCGTGGACACCGATAACACTGAAGCTTTCTTT.

This clone was found once. The chain joins TRBV16 to TRBJ2-7; D is unclear. The CDR3 sequence is 14 residues long. The germline CDR1 and CDR2 sequences are KGHSY and FQNENV. Trimming cost V 2 bases and J 3 bases, with 11 bases left between them. The CDR3 sequence: CASSQRVQHYEQYF. Written as DNA, the CDR3 is TGTGCCAGCAGCCAAAGGGTACAGCACTACGAGCAGTACTTC. Complete variable domain (other parts from reference TRBV16 and TRBJ2-7): GEEVAQTPKHLVRGEGQKAKLYCAPIKGHSYVFWYQQVLKNEFKFLISFQNENVFDETGMPKERFSAKCLPNSPCSLEIQATKLEDSAVYFCASSQRVQHYEQYFGPGTRLTVT.

The gene calls are TRBV27 and TRBJ1-4; 7 nucleotides agree with TRBD1. V lost 1 base, J lost 1 base, and 6 bases stayed unmatched. This CDR3 region has 17 residues. Germline V CDR1 and CDR2: MNHEY, SMNVEV (reference sequence). The CDR3 DNA reads as TGTGCCAGCAGTTTATTTTTCGGGACAGAAACTAATGAAAAACTGTTTTTT. As protein: CASSLFFGTETNEKLFF.

In regard to this clone: Being one base from a much bigger clone, this may be a read error. The chain carries TRBV6-5 and TRBJ2-7; tentatively, D is TRBD1 or TRBD2 (6 bases each). CDR3 length: 13 amino acids. V lost 5 bases to trimming and J lost 1 base, with 9 bases between them. Germline V gives CDR1 MNHEY, CDR2 SVGAGI. The CDR3 coding sequence is TGTGCCAGCAGTGAAGGGGGGTCCTACGAGCAGTACTTC. Protein: CASSEGGSYEQYF.

The rearrangement links TRBV7-8 to TRBJ2-1; tentatively, D is TRBD2 (5 bases). The V gene's germline CDR1 is SGHVS and CDR2 FQNEAQ. This CDR3 has 15 residues. Trimming pared 5 bases from V and 7 bases from J, leaving 18 bases between. CDR3 residues: CASSVSPGADNEQFF. The DNA of the CDR3 is TGTGCCAGCAGCGTATCGCCAGGAGCGGATAATGAGCAGTTCTTC.

The J gene is TRBJ2-7, the V gene TRBV2; a weak D match, TRBD1 (6 bases). V gave up 7 bases and J gave up 2 bases, with 9 bases separating them. Germline V lookup: CDR1 SNHLY, CDR2 FYNNEI. The CDR3 has 12 amino acids. As DNA, the CDR3 is TGTGCCAGCACAGGGGCCCCCTACGAGCAGTACTTC. Translating it yields CASTGAPYEQYF. Complete variable domain (other parts from reference TRBV2 and TRBJ2-7): EPEVTQTPSHQVTQMGQEVILRCVPISNHLYFYWYRQILGQKVEFLVSFYNNEISEKSEIFDDQFSVERPDGSNFTLKIRSTKLEDSAMYFCASTGAPYEQYFGPGTRLTVT.

This CDR3 reads CASSLYGLGDGEQFF. In nucleotides, the CDR3 is TGTGCCAGCAGCTTATATGGTTTGGGAGACGGGGAGCAGTTCTTC. The rearrangement links TRBV7-9 to TRBJ2-1, with a tentative D call TRBD2 (5 bases). The germline V gene has CDR1 SEHNR and CDR2 FQNEAQ (reference sequence). The CDR3 loop spans 15 amino acids. Trimming cost V 2 bases and J 10 bases, with 18 bases left between them.

This chain connects TRBV7-2 to TRBJ2-7; 7 nucleotides line up with TRBD1. CDR1 and CDR2 from the germline V gene are SGHTA and FQGNSA. The CDR3 spans 14 residues. V dropped 5 bases and J dropped 2; count of bases not matched to a gene: 6. The CDR3 DNA reads as TGTGCCAGCAGCAGACCGGGACAGCCCTACGAGCAGTACTTC. As protein: CASSRPGQPYEQYF. The full variable domain, in which reference TRBV7-2 and TRBJ2-7 provide the parts outside the CDR3, is GAGVSQSPSNKVTEKGKDVELRCDPISGHTALYWYRQSLGQGLEFLIYFQGNSAPDKSGLPSDRFSAERTGGSVSTLTIQRTQQEDSAVYLCASSRPGQPYEQYFGPGTRLTVT.